Listed here are 10 T cell receptor beta chains from one sample, sequenced in a study of STAT5B mutations in CD4+ large granular lymphocyte leukemia. Using immunoSEQ multiplex PCR, the repertoire was profiled, and TCRdb retains in-frame clones only, with some absent. The data hold tens of thousands of clones, with 80% to 90% observed a single time. The sample comprised CD4+ T cells from blood buffy coats. All receptors come from a human donor in good health.

The chain couples TRBV6-5 to TRBJ2-7, with 8 positions matching TRBD2. Germline CDR1 and CDR2: MNHEY and SVGAGI. The CDR3 is 15 amino acids. The V gene end was trimmed by 0 bases and the J gene end by 5 bases; junction bases not matched to a gene: 6. The CDR3 here is CASSYSKRGPDEQYF. The CDR3, as DNA: TGTGCCAGCAGTTACTCGAAGCGGGGGCCGGACGAGCAGTACTTC.

The J gene is TRBJ1-5, the V gene TRBV7-2; D is perhaps TRBD1 (5 bases). The CDR3 extends over 15 amino acids. V lost 3 bases and J 2 bases, leaving 11 bases between the germline ends. Germline lookup yields CDR1 SGHTA and CDR2 FQGNSA. In DNA, the CDR3 is TGTGCCAGCAGCTTCCGGGACGGGGGCAATCAGCCCCAGCATTTT. Encoded protein: CASSFRDGGNQPQHF.

V usage is TRBV7-6 and J usage is TRBJ1-1; 7 nucleotides agree with TRBD1. The CDR3 length is 18 residues. J gave up 0 bases and V 1 base, and 11 bases lay outside the gene matches. In germline, CDR1 is SGHVS, CDR2 FNYEAQ. CDR3 sequence reads: CASSLVGGGGSMNTEAFF. The DNA of the CDR3 is TGTGCCAGCAGCTTAGTTGGTGGAGGGGGCAGTATGAACACTGAAGCTTTCTTT.

The chain recombines TRBV7-6 with TRBJ2-1; TRBD1 might be the D (5 bases). The CDR3 is 13 amino acids. V lost 7 bases and J 7 bases, leaving 14 bases between the germline ends. Germline V gene lookup returns CDR1 SGHVS and CDR2 FNYEAQ. CDR3 bases: TGTGCCAGCACCCCGTCCAGGGAAAATGAGCAGTTCTTC. It yields the protein CASTPSRENEQFF.

The V and J genes are TRBV7-2 and TRBJ2-5; unclear D gene. Trimming took off 0 bases at V and 7 bases at J, with 15 bases between the two ends. The length of the CDR3 is 15 residues. CDR1 and CDR2 (germline): SGHTA, FQGNSA. CDR3 sequence: CASSLAVWPTGTQYF. In nucleotides, the CDR3 is TGTGCCAGCAGCTTAGCAGTTTGGCCGACCGGGACCCAGTACTTC. The full variable domain, completed using reference TRBV7-2 and TRBJ2-5, is GAGVSQSPSNKVTEKGKDVELRCDPISGHTALYWYRQSLGQGLEFLIYFQGNSAPDKSGLPSDRFSAERTGGSVSTLTIQRTQQEDSAVYLCASSLAVWPTGTQYFGPGTRLLVL.

This rearrangement joins TRBV4-3 to TRBJ2-1; 7 bases fit TRBD2. The CDR3 extends over 14 amino acids. Trimming cost V 4 bases and J 4 bases; bases outside gene matches: 4. CDR1 is LGHNA and CDR2 is YSLEER in the germline V gene. CDR3 coding DNA: TGCGCCAGCAGCCCGACTAGCCCTTACAATGAGCAGTTCTTC. This sequence encodes CASSPTSPYNEQFF.

This clone was counted once. V usage is TRBV7-7 and J usage is TRBJ2-5; no clear D gene. V lost 1 base and J lost 5, with 11 bases in between. The CDR3 has 14 residues. Looked up from germline, CDR1 is SSHAT and CDR2 is FNYEAQ (reference sequence). CDR3 region: CASSLGAVEETQYF. The CDR3, as DNA: TGTGCCAGCAGCTTAGGGGCGGTAGAGGAGACCCAGTACTTC.

The chain employs TRBV27 and TRBJ1-2; 9 nucleotides agree with TRBD1. V gave up 7 bases and J gave up 1 base; unmatched junction bases: 13. This CDR3 is built from 17 residues. CDR1 is MNHEY and CDR2 is SMNVEV in the germline V gene (reference sequence). The CDR3: CASTFVTGGTFNYGYTF. The CDR3 DNA sequence: TGTGCCAGCACGTTTGTAACAGGGGGCACCTTTAACTATGGCTACACCTTC.

This chain's CDR3 is CASSLARGSGIHNEQFF. As DNA, the CDR3 is TGTGCCAGCAGCTTAGCCCGCGGCAGCGGGATACACAATGAGCAGTTCTTC. The chain recombines TRBV11-2 with TRBJ2-1; 7 nucleotides line up with TRBD2. After removal of 1 base from V and 5 bases from J, the junction contained 11 bases not matched to a gene. The CDR3 is 17 amino acids. CDR1 is SGHAT, CDR2 FQNNGV, per germline.

This clone was counted only a few times. The CDR3 here is CAIRIQGARGGGYTF. Here the CDR3 DNA reads TGTGCCATCAGGATACAGGGGGCGAGAGGAGGTGGCTACACCTTC. V usage is TRBV10-3 and J usage is TRBJ1-2, with 9 bases identical to TRBD1. CDR1 ENHRY and CDR2 SYGVKD come from the germline V gene. The J segment lost 7 bases and the V segment lost 6 bases, leaving 12 bases of the junction unmatched. This CDR3 region has 15 residues.